This entry lists 15 T cell receptor beta chains sequenced from one sample in a study of identical twins. MiXCR was run by TCRdb on the 5' RACE reads, yielding one entry per CDR3 protein. The data hold 410,000 or so distinct CDR3 sequences, with approximately 18% observed a single time. What was sequenced was naive T cells sorted from blood. All receptors come from a man aged 50 or older in good health.

This clonotype occurred many times. The rearrangement links TRBV29-1 to TRBJ2-2; 10 bases are shared with TRBD1. The CDR3 totals 15 residues. Trimming took 7 bases from V and 7 from J; bases not matched to a gene: 12. Germline CDR1 and CDR2: SQVTM and ANQGSEA. DNA for the CDR3: TGCAGCGCTGGACAGGGGGTCGCCTGGGGCGGGGAGCTGTTTTTT. Translated: CSAGQGVAWGGELFF.

This chain links TRBV9 with TRBJ2-7; 8 bases fit TRBD2. The V and J ends lost 6 bases and 4 bases, in that order; junction bases with no gene match: 21. This CDR3 has 18 residues. Germline-derived CDR1 and CDR2 are SGDLS and YYNGEE. The CDR3 spells CASTPIAPSSGRMYEQYF. The DNA of the CDR3 is TGTGCCAGCACCCCTATCGCCCCCTCCAGCGGGAGAATGTACGAGCAGTACTTC.

This clonotype was recorded at least ten times. The J gene is TRBJ2-3, the V gene TRBV5-1; TRBD2 matches at 9 bases. With 2 bases clipped from V and 4 bases from J, the junction kept 17 bases outside the gene matches. This CDR3 contains 19 residues. Germline-derived CDR1 and CDR2 are SGHRS and YFSETQ. CDR3 coding DNA: TGCGCCAGCAGCTTAGGACATGTGGGTAGCGGGAGTCTACCAGATACGCAGTATTTT. Residues: CASSLGHVGSGSLPDTQYF.

This clonotype turned up a few times. The chain combines TRBV5-1 with TRBJ2-7; D could derive from TRBD1 or TRBD2 (6 bases each). The CDR3 spans 18 residues. The ends were cut back, 0 bases at V and 2 bases at J, with 21 bases in the middle. The germline V gene encodes CDR1 SGHRS and CDR2 YFSETQ. The CDR3 nucleotides read TGCGCCAGCAGCTTGGAGGGCAGGAGGGGGTCAGCCGCCTACGAGCAGTACTTC. It is translated as CASSLEGRRGSAAYEQYF.

The rearrangement joins TRBV25-1 to TRBJ2-5, with 8 bases aligning to TRBD1. With 2 bases clipped from V and 0 bases from J, the junction kept 5 bases outside the gene matches. Per germline, CDR1 MGHDK and CDR2 SYGVNS. The CDR3 runs 16 residues. CDR3: CASSERTGKYQETQYF. The CDR3 bases are TGTGCCAGCAGTGAACGGACAGGGAAGTACCAAGAGACCCAGTACTTC.

This clonotype was seen many times. CDR3 nucleotide sequence: TGCGCCAGCAGCCAAAACCCAGGACTAGTGGGTGAGCAGTTCTTC. Amino acid sequence: CASSQNPGLVGEQFF. The chain links TRBV4-3 to TRBJ2-1; TRBD2 matches at 7 bases. CDR1 is LGHNA, CDR2 YSLEER, per germline. The CDR3 consists of 15 residues. J lost 9 bases, V lost 2 bases, and 10 bases had no gene match.

Details on this clonotype: A much bigger clone sits one base away, suggesting this may be a read error. The chain employs TRBV28 and TRBJ1-2; no reliable D call. This CDR3 contains 12 residues. The germline gives CDR1 MDHEN, CDR2 SYDVKM. The CDR3 spells CASSFPNFGYTF. The CDR3, as DNA: TGTGCCAGCAGTTTCCCTAACTTTGGCTACACCTTC.

V is TRBV20-1 and J is TRBJ2-7; 8 positions agree with TRBD1. Per the germline V gene, CDR1 is DFQATT and CDR2 is SNEGSKA (reference sequence). V lost 3 bases and J lost 4; bases outside the gene matches: 2. This CDR3 region has 12 residues. CDR3 bases: TGCAGTGCTAGGGACAGGGAATACGAGCAGTACTTC. This gives the protein CSARDREYEQYF.

The genes are TRBV6-2 or TRBV6-3 and TRBJ1-2, with 8 bases lining up with TRBD1. Germline CDR1 and CDR2: MNHEY and SVGEGT. After removal of 2 bases from V and 7 bases from J, the junction contained 9 bases not matched to a gene. The CDR3 is 15 residues long. The CDR3 DNA is TGTGCCAGCAGTTACCGGGATGACAGGGGCGGTGGCTACACCTTC. This gives the protein CASSYRDDRGGGYTF.

This clonotype has just a few counts. V usage is TRBV4-2 and J usage is TRBJ2-1; D is possibly TRBD2 (5 bases). The germline V and J ends were trimmed by 3 bases and 2 bases, with 14 bases remaining between them. Germline V gene sequence: CDR1 LGHNA, CDR2 YNFKEQ. CDR3 size: 16 residues. CDR3 region: CASSQTISRAYNEQFF. The CDR3 DNA reads as TGTGCCAGCAGCCAGACTATCTCGAGGGCCTACAATGAGCAGTTCTTC.

The chain employs TRBV9 and TRBJ2-1; 10 bases are a match to TRBD2. The junction had 9 bases not matched to a gene; V was cut back by 3 bases and J by 3 bases. CDR1 and CDR2 (germline): SGDLS, YYNGEE. This CDR3 spans 17 amino acids. The DNA of the CDR3 is TGTGCCAGCAGCGACGACTCGGGACTAGCGTACTACAATGAGCAGTTCTTC. Amino acid sequence: CASSDDSGLAYYNEQFF.

The rearrangement joins TRBV12-3 or TRBV12-4 to TRBJ1-1; 7 nucleotides match TRBD1. V was clipped by 8 bases and J by 1 base; unmatched bases: 7. The CDR3 contains 14 residues. This chain's CDR3 is CASLLTGTNTEAFF. The CDR3 coding sequence is TGTGCCAGCCTTTTGACAGGGACGAACACTGAAGCTTTCTTT.

This clonotype was found a few times. J is TRBJ2-3 and V is TRBV15, with 10 bases aligning to TRBD1. The CDR3 length is 16 residues. CDR1 and CDR2 from the germline V gene are LNHNV and YYDKDF (reference sequence). V trimming: 1 base; J trimming: 1 base; junction bases outside the gene matches: 2. The CDR3: CATSRGDRGRTDTQYF. The CDR3 nucleotides read TGTGCCACCAGCAGAGGCGACAGGGGGCGCACAGATACGCAGTATTTT. The variable domain in full, with the rest retrieved from reference TRBV15 and TRBJ2-3, is DAMVIQNPRYQVTQFGKPVTLSCSQTLNHNVMYWYQQKSSQAPKLLFHYYDKDFNNEADTPDNFQSRRPNTSFCFLDIRSPGLGDTAMYLCATSRGDRGRTDTQYFGPGTRLTVL.

V usage is TRBV25-1 and J usage is TRBJ2-7; 7 bases are a match to TRBD1. The CDR3 is made up of 13 amino acids. The germline V gene has CDR1 MGHDK and CDR2 SYGVNS. The ends lost 6 bases at V and 6 bases at J; junction bases unmatched: 8. The CDR3 region has the DNA TGTGCCAGCAGCAACCTGGACAGGAGCGAGCAGTACTTC. This sequence encodes CASSNLDRSEQYF.

This clonotype was observed at least ten times. The chain carries TRBV4-1 and TRBJ1-1; unclear D gene. The ends were cut back, 0 bases at V and 1 base at J, with 18 bases in the middle. This CDR3 contains 18 residues. Germline V gene lookup returns CDR1 MGHRA and CDR2 YSYEKL. The CDR3 sequence is CASSQDQAILGRNTEAFF. The CDR3 DNA is TGCGCCAGCAGCCAAGATCAGGCCATTTTGGGCAGGAACACTGAAGCTTTCTTT.